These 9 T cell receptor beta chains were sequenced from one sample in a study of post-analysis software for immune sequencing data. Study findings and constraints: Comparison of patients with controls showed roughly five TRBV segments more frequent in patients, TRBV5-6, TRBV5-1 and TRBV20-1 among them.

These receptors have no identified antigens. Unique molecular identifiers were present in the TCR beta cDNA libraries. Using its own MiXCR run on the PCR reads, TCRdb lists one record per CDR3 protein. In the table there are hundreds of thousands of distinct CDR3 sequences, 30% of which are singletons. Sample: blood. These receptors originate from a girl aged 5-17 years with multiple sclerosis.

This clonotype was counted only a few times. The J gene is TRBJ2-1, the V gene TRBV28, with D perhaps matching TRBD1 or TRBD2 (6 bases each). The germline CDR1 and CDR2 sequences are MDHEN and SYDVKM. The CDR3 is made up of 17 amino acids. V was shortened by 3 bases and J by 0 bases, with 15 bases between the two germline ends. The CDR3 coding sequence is TGTGCCAGCAGTTTTGCGAGGGGGGCGGCCTCCTACAATGAGCAGTTCTTC. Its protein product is CASSFARGAASYNEQFF.

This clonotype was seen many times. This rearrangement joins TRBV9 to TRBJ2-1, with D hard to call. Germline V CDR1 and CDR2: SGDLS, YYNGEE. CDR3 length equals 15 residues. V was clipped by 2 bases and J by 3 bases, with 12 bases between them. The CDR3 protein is CASSVTGTGYNEQFF. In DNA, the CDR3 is TGTGCCAGCAGCGTTACCGGAACGGGCTACAATGAGCAGTTCTTC.

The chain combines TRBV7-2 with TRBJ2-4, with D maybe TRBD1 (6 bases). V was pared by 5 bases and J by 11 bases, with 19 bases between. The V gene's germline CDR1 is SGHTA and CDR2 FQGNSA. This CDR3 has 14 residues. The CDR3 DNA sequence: TGTGCCAGCAGCCCTACCGTCGCAGGGGCCCTTCAGTACTTC. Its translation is CASSPTVAGALQYF.

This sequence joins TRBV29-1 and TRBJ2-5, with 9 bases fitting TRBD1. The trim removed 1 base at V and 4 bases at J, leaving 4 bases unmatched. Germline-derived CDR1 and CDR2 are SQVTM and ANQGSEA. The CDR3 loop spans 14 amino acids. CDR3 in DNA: TGCAGCGTTGAAGTCCACAGGGGGCGAGAGACCCAGTACTTC. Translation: CSVEVHRGRETQYF. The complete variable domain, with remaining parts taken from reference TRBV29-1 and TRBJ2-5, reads SAVISQKPSRDICQRGTSLTIQCQVDSQVTMMFWYRQQPGQSLTLIATANQGSEATYESGFVIDKFPISRPNLTFSTLTVSNMSPEDSSIYLCSVEVHRGRETQYFGPGTRLLVL.

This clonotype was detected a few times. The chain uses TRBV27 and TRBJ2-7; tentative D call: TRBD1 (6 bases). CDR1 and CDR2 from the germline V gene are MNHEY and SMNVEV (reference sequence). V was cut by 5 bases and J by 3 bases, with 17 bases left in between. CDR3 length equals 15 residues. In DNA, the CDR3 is TGTGCCAGCAGTCCCAAACAGGGTTCATACTACGAGCAGTACTTC. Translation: CASSPKQGSYYEQYF.

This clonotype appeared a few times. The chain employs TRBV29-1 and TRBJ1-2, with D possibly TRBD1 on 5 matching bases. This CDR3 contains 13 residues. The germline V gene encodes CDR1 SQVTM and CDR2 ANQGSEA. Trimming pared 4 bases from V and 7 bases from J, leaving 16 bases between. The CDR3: CSVALQASGGYTF. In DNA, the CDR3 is TGCAGCGTTGCACTACAGGCGTCGGGTGGCTACACCTTC.

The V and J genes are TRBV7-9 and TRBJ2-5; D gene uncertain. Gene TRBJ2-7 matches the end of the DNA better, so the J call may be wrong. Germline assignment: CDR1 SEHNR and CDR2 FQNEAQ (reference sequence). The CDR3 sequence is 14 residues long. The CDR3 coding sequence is TGTGCCAGCAGCTTATCTCCTACCACCTACGAGCAGTACTTC. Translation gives CASSLSPTTYEQYF.

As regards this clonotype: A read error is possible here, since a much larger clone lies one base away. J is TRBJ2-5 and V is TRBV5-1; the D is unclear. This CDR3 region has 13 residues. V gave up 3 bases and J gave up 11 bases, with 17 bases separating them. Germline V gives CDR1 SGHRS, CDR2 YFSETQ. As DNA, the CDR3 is TGCGCCAGCAGCTGGGGATCCCCAGCTGAGCAGTACTTC. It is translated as CASSWGSPAEQYF.

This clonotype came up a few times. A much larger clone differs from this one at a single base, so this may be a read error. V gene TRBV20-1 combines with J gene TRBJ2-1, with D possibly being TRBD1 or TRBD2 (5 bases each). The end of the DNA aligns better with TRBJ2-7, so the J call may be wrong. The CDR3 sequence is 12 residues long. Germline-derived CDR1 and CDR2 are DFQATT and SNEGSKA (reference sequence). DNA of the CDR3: TGCAGTGCTAGTTGGGGGTCCAATGAGCAGTACTTC. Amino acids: CSASWGSNEQYF.